The sequence of this T cell receptor beta chain was determined in a study of shared clonotypes between healthy human individuals. Turning to the study itself: In total, the donors were a couple of women and a few men aged 18 to 49. Study findings and constraints: With few donors, the genetic and exposure-history diversity represented was limited.

There are 15 residues in the CDR3. Per the germline V gene, CDR1 is SNHLY and CDR2 is FYNNEI. The V end was cut by 4 bases, the J end by 8 bases, with 17 bases between. To note about this clone: The antigen is undetermined.

The repertoire was sequenced with immunoSEQ multiplex PCR; TCRdb's copy has only in-frame clones and lacks some. The table includes some 1,400,000 clones, 96% detected once. This rearrangement joins TRBV2 to TRBJ1-4, with a possible D match to TRBD1 (6 bases). What was sequenced was naive CD4+ T cells sorted from blood. Subset of the sample: CD45RA+ positively selected. This sequence originates from a man aged 30 to 39 in good health. CDR3 in amino acids: CASSGGTPWGEKLFF. In nucleotides, the CDR3 is TGTGCCAGCAGTGGAGGGACACCCTGGGGGGAAAAACTGTTTTTT.